These 32 T cell receptor beta chains were sequenced from one sample in a study of vaccination effects on CD4 cells after COVID-19. Generated by immunoSEQ multiplex PCR, the TCRdb table keeps only in-frame clones and is missing some. The data hold about 41,000 clones, with roughly 70% observed a single time. Sequencing followed a ViraFEST assay step that expanded antigen-specific CD4+ T cells with viral peptide pools. Cultured cells yielded isolated CD4+ T cells after 10 days. Nucleocapsid antibody tests were negative, and the vaccine recipients had no prior SARS-CoV-2 infection. What these receptors recognize is not known. Source: CD4+ T cells from PBMCs cultured with HCoV-OC43 spike peptides, taken before COVID-19 vaccination. Noted subset: HCoV-OC43 spike overlapping peptide pool stimulation. The source is a human donor who received a COVID-19 vaccine.

In the case of this clone: At one end, the junction sequence differs from germline, possibly due to a read error. The rearrangement joins TRBV7-9 to TRBJ2-1; D is perhaps TRBD2 (6 bases). Germline loops: CDR1 SEHNR, CDR2 FQNEAQ (reference sequence). There are 17 residues in the CDR3. The DNA for the CDR3 is TGTGCCAGCAGCTCCCCCCTTGCGGGGATACCCTACAATGAGCAATTCTTC. It specifies CASSSPLAGIPYNEQFF.

By frequency in the sample, this clone is medium-sized. The junction differs from germline at one of its ends, possibly a read error. The genes are TRBV7-7 and TRBJ1-4; tentative D call: TRBD1 (5 bases). Germline CDR1 SSHAT, CDR2 FNYEAQ (reference sequence). The CDR3 is made up of 16 amino acids. The DNA for the CDR3 is TGTGCTAGCAGCGCGCGGGACGCCCAAGAGCGTGAAAAACTGTTTTTT. As protein: CASSARDAQEREKLFF.

CDR3 amino acids: CASSARTSRPEQYF. DNA of the CDR3: TGTGCCAGCAGCGCCAGGACTAGCCGCCCGGAGCAGTACTTC. This chain links TRBV7-8 with TRBJ2-7; 8 positions match TRBD2. V trimming: 5 bases; J trimming: 7 bases; junction bases outside the gene matches: 10. This CDR3 has 14 amino acids. From germline, CDR1 is SGHVS and CDR2 FQNEAQ.

This chain uses TRBV28 with TRBJ1-2; D unclear. The CDR3 has 17 amino acids. V was clipped by 3 bases and J by 0 bases, with 17 bases between them. Germline V gene sequence: CDR1 MDHEN, CDR2 SYDVKM. The CDR3 DNA follows: TGTGCCAGCAGTTTTTGGAGAACAGCACTAACTAACTATGGCTACACCTTC. This translates into CASSFWRTALTNYGYTF.

This chain links TRBV19 with TRBJ2-7; 9 positions match TRBD2. The CDR3 is 16 amino acids. V shed 7 bases and J 1 base; nucleotides not matched to a gene: 11. Germline CDR1 and CDR2: LNHDA and SQIVND (reference sequence). CDR3 DNA: TGTGCCAGTACCGATAGTCATACTAGCGGGTCCTACGAGCAGTACTTC. Its protein product is CASTDSHTSGSYEQYF.

This clone showed up just a few times. CDR3 nucleotides: TGTGCCAGCAGAGGGGACGTTCCCCAGCCCCAGCATTTT. Its translation is CASRGDVPQPQHF. The chain joins TRBV6-5 to TRBJ1-5; TRBD1 is a possible D gene (5 bases). V lost 6 bases to trimming and J lost 7 bases, with 13 bases between them. CDR1 and CDR2 (germline): MNHEY, SVGAGI. The CDR3 extends over 13 amino acids.

V is TRBV6-2 or TRBV6-3 and J is TRBJ2-4, with D hard to call. Germline assignment: CDR1 MNHEY and CDR2 SVGEGT. Trimming removed 5 bases at V and 6 bases at J, with 11 bases between. The CDR3 spans 13 residues. CDR3 DNA sequence: TGTGCCAGCAGTCTGAACACGCCAAACATTCAGTACTTC. The encoded protein is CASSLNTPNIQYF.

The V call is TRBV19, the J call TRBJ1-2; D call uncertain. The germline V and J ends were trimmed by 4 bases and 4 bases, with 13 bases remaining between them. Germline values: CDR1 LNHDA, CDR2 SQIVND (reference sequence). This CDR3 is built from 14 residues. The CDR3 DNA sequence: TGTGCCAGTAGTAGGGAGACGTTTGGCTATGGCTACACCTTC. This translates into CASSRETFGYGYTF.

This clone was found many times. V gene TRBV30 combines with J gene TRBJ1-2, with unresolved D. The length of the CDR3 is 10 residues. Trimming removed 5 bases from V and 2 bases from J, with 3 bases in between. CDR1 and CDR2 (germline): GTSNPN, SVGIG (reference sequence). The CDR3 sequence: CAWDNYGYTF. CDR3 DNA: TGTGCCTGGGACAACTATGGCTACACCTTC.

V usage is TRBV24-1 and J usage is TRBJ1-5; 9 bases match TRBD1. V was clipped by 3 bases and J by 7 bases; unmatched bases: 9. The CDR3 runs to 16 residues. Germline lookup yields CDR1 KGHDR and CDR2 SFDVKD. CDR3 sequence reads: CATSDGYRGLKQPQHF. The CDR3, as DNA: TGTGCCACCAGTGATGGCTACAGGGGGCTGAAGCAGCCCCAGCATTTT.

V gene TRBV9 combines with J gene TRBJ2-7; D might be TRBD1 (6 bases). The CDR3 contains 14 residues. Per germline, CDR1 SGDLS and CDR2 YYNGEE. V lost 1 base, J lost 2 bases, and 10 bases lay in between. The CDR3 is CASSVLDSTYEQYF. As DNA, the CDR3 is TGTGCCAGCAGCGTATTGGACAGTACCTACGAGCAGTACTTC.

This clone was recorded a few times. The J gene is TRBJ2-7, the V gene TRBV7-2; 8 bases line up with TRBD2. The CDR3 extends over 13 amino acids. Per the germline V gene, CDR1 is SGHTA and CDR2 is FQGNSA. The V and J ends lost 8 bases and 3 bases, in that order; junction bases with no gene match: 6. CDR3 in amino acids: CASSVSGDYEQYF. Here the CDR3 DNA reads TGTGCCAGCTCGGTTAGCGGGGACTACGAGCAGTACTTC.

The rearrangement joins TRBV4-3 to TRBJ2-7, with D unclear. V was pared by 3 bases and J by 7 bases, with 13 bases between. Germline V CDR1 and CDR2: LGHNA, YSLEER. The CDR3 covers 13 residues. The CDR3 nucleotides are TGCGCCAGCAGCCAGATTGCTAACCAGGAGCAGTACTTC. Its protein product is CASSQIANQEQYF.

This clone showed up many times. The rearrangement uses TRBV3-1 (or the pseudogene TRBV3-2) and TRBJ1-1; 8 nucleotides align to TRBD1. The junction had 4 bases not matched to a gene; V was cut back by 6 bases and J by 4 bases. The CDR3 length is 13 residues. Germline CDR1 LGHDT, CDR2 YNNKEL (reference sequence). As DNA, the CDR3 is TGTGCCAGCAGTCGACAGGGGACCACTGAAGCTTTCTTT. It yields the protein CASSRQGTTEAFF.

V is TRBV28 and J is TRBJ2-2; TRBD2 is a possible D gene (6 bases). Per germline, CDR1 MDHEN and CDR2 SYDVKM. The length of the CDR3 is 16 residues. V lost 7 bases and J lost 7, with 22 bases in between. The CDR3 sequence: CASTWRGKGLGGELFF. CDR3 nucleotide sequence: TGTGCCAGCACCTGGAGGGGAAAGGGCTTGGGCGGGGAGCTGTTTTTT.

V and J are TRBV7-3 and TRBJ2-1, with TRBD2 matching over 7 bases. Germline trimming cut 5 bases from V and 9 bases from J; bases unmatched to any gene: 7. Germline V gene sequence: CDR1 SGHTA, CDR2 FQGTGA. The CDR3 is made up of 13 amino acids. The CDR3 protein is CASSPRVAGEQFF. The CDR3 DNA reads TGTGCCAGCAGCCCACGGGTAGCGGGTGAGCAGTTCTTC. Full variable domain (rest looked up from reference TRBV7-3 and TRBJ2-1): GAGVSQTPSNKVTEKGKYVELRCDPISGHTALYWYRQSLGQGPEFLIYFQGTGAADDSGLPNDRFFAVRPEGSVSTLKIQRTERGDSAVYLCASSPRVAGEQFFGPGTRLTVL.

This clone was counted a few times. Written as DNA, the CDR3 is TGTGCCAGCAGCTTAGGAACGACAGTCTTCTATGGCTACACCTTC. This encodes CASSLGTTVFYGYTF. The rearrangement uses TRBV7-2 and TRBJ1-2; a possible D gene is TRBD1 (5 bases). Trimming cost V 1 base and J 4 bases, with 13 bases left between them. Germline V gives CDR1 SGHTA, CDR2 FQGNSA. CDR3 length: 15 amino acids.

The rearrangement joins TRBV9 to TRBJ1-6, with D maybe TRBD1 (6 bases). Germline CDR1 SGDLS, CDR2 YYNGEE. V gave up 5 bases and J gave up 5 bases, with 11 bases separating them. This CDR3 is built from 14 residues. DNA of the CDR3: TGTGCCAGCAGGGAGGGACACAATAATTCACCCCTCCACTTT. Translation gives CASREGHNNSPLHF.

The gene calls are TRBV7-9 and TRBJ2-1; D gene ambiguous. Trimming left V 1 base short and J 2 bases short, with 3 bases between. The CDR3 loop spans 13 amino acids. Germline V lookup: CDR1 SEHNR, CDR2 FQNEAQ (reference sequence). The CDR3 sequence is CASSLVTYNEQFF. CDR3 DNA sequence: TGTGCCAGCAGCTTAGTAACCTACAATGAGCAGTTCTTC.

This clone came up once. The CDR3 sequence: CASSRQEIKNIQYF. In nucleotides, the CDR3 is TGCGCCAGCAGCCGACAGGAGATCAAAAACATTCAGTACTTC. This chain joins TRBV5-1 and TRBJ2-4, with D possibly TRBD1 on 6 matching bases. Germline V gene lookup returns CDR1 SGHRS and CDR2 YFSETQ. The V end lost 4 bases, the J end lost 3 bases, and 11 bases lay between the germline ends. The CDR3 contains 14 residues.

The J gene is TRBJ1-2, the V gene TRBV6-1; D remains unclear. V was pared by 1 base and J by 8 bases, with 11 bases between. This CDR3 region has 13 residues. CDR1 is MNHNS, CDR2 SASEGT, per germline. CDR3 protein: CASSEGIGRGYTF. Here the CDR3 DNA reads TGTGCCAGCAGTGAAGGGATTGGGAGAGGCTACACCTTC.

V is TRBV3-1 (or the pseudogene TRBV3-2) and J is TRBJ2-1, with TRBD2 matching over 8 bases. The CDR3 is 15 amino acids. Per the germline V gene, CDR1 is LGHDT and CDR2 is YNNKEL (reference sequence). V lost 4 bases and J lost 8; bases outside the gene matches: 10. Written as DNA, the CDR3 is TGTGCCAGCAGCCCCCCCACCGGGGGGGGGTATGAGCAGTTCTTC. The encoded protein is CASSPPTGGGYEQFF.

The chain recombines TRBV18 with TRBJ1-2; 12 bases align to TRBD1. V was clipped by 3 bases and J by 4 bases; unmatched bases: 3. The CDR3 sequence is 15 residues long. Germline-derived CDR1 and CDR2 are KGHSH and LQKENI. The CDR3 is CASSPRDRGLYGYTF. In DNA, the CDR3 is TGTGCCAGCTCACCCCGGGACAGGGGGCTCTATGGCTACACCTTC.

Here the CDR3 DNA reads TGTGCCAGCAACCTTCTACAGGGGAATGAGCAGTTCTTC. Its protein is CASNLLQGNEQFF. The chain couples TRBV21-1 to TRBJ2-1; the table gives TRBD1 as D, unverified against the DNA. TRBV21-1 is classified as a pseudogene. The CDR3 runs to 13 residues.

The V gene is TRBV2, the J gene TRBJ1-5; 8 nucleotides line up with TRBD1. The trim removed 1 base at V and 7 bases at J, leaving 9 bases unmatched. Germline values: CDR1 SNHLY, CDR2 FYNNEI. The CDR3 loop spans 16 amino acids. The CDR3 region is CASSEEQGARGQPQHF. In DNA, the CDR3 is TGTGCCAGCAGTGAAGAGCAGGGGGCTAGGGGACAGCCCCAGCATTTT.

There are a few counts of this clone. V usage is TRBV6-5 and J usage is TRBJ1-2; D ambiguous. Germline CDR1 reads MNHEY; CDR2 reads SVGAGI. V was shortened by 3 bases and J by 7 bases, with 12 bases between the two germline ends. This CDR3 is 13 amino acids long. CDR3 DNA sequence: TGTGCCAGCAGTTATAAGAGGGCTGGTGGCTACACCTTC. Translated, it gives CASSYKRAGGYTF.

The rearrangement links TRBV18 to TRBJ2-3; 9 bases align to TRBD2. The CDR3 totals 13 residues. The germline V gene has CDR1 KGHSH and CDR2 LQKENI. The V segment lost 4 bases and the J segment 8 bases; nucleotides outside the gene matches: 4. The CDR3 spells CASSRLAGFTQYF. The DNA of the CDR3 is TGTGCCAGCTCACGGCTAGCGGGGTTTACGCAGTATTTT.

The V gene is TRBV11-2, the J gene TRBJ2-7; D gene ambiguous. V was cut by 0 bases and J by 12 bases, with 15 bases left in between. The germline V gene encodes CDR1 SGHAT and CDR2 FQNNGV. This CDR3 has 13 amino acids. CDR3 protein: CASSLDSASASYF. The CDR3 region has the DNA TGTGCCAGCAGCTTAGATTCTGCTTCCGCCTCGTACTTC. Full variable domain (missing parts from reference TRBV11-2 and TRBJ2-7): EAGVAQSPRYKIIEKRQSVAFWCNPISGHATLYWYQQILGQGPKLLIQFQNNGVVDDSQLPKDRFSAERLKGVDSTLKIQPAKLEDSAVYLCASSLDSASASYFGPGTRLTVT.

The chain recombines TRBV4-2 with TRBJ2-3, with D possibly being TRBD1 or TRBD2 (6 bases each). CDR3 length: 17 residues. CDR1 is LGHNA and CDR2 is YNFKEQ in the germline V gene. The V end was cut by 4 bases, the J end by 0 bases, with 17 bases between. Here the CDR3 reads CASSLSWGAGSTDTQYF. The CDR3 nucleotides are TGTGCCAGCAGCCTCAGCTGGGGGGCCGGTAGCACAGATACGCAGTATTTT.

The rearrangement links TRBV7-8 to TRBJ1-1; TRBD1 matches at 8 bases. The CDR3 runs 15 residues. The germline V gene has CDR1 SGHVS and CDR2 FQNEAQ. J was trimmed by 4 bases and V by 5 bases; bases with no gene match: 9. This chain's CDR3 is CASSTQGGKFTEAFF. CDR3 in DNA: TGTGCCAGCAGCACACAGGGGGGGAAATTCACTGAAGCTTTCTTT.

The chain couples TRBV7-6 to TRBJ1-4; 7 nucleotides line up with TRBD1. The CDR3 has 15 amino acids. V was clipped by 0 bases and J by 5 bases; unmatched bases: 3. Germline V gene sequence: CDR1 SGHVS, CDR2 FNYEAQ. This CDR3 is CASSLAPGGNEKLFF. The CDR3 DNA reads TGTGCCAGCAGCTTAGCCCCAGGGGGGAATGAAAAACTGTTTTTT.

The V call is TRBV4-2, the J call TRBJ2-5, with 9 bases identical to TRBD2. V lost 1 base, J lost 1 base, and 4 bases stayed unmatched. This CDR3 spans 16 amino acids. In germline, CDR1 is LGHNA, CDR2 YNFKEQ. CDR3 amino acids: CASSQGVSGSQETQYF. CDR3 nucleotides: TGTGCCAGCAGCCAAGGGGTTAGCGGGAGCCAAGAGACCCAGTACTTC.